This TCR beta chain was captured in a study of glioma-infiltrating T cells. This clonotype was counted at least ten times. Its antigen remains unknown. The V end was cut by 5 bases, the J end by 5 bases, with 12 bases between. The germline V gene has CDR1 MNHNS and CDR2 SASEGT. This CDR3 comprises 13 residues. Overall study results and limits: Above-expected tissue-blood divergence occurred in all gliomas, most in low-grade ones. CDR3 overlap between tissue and blood was very small.

Using RNA template, CDR3s of TCR alpha and beta were amplified with iRepertoire arm-PCR. Tissue mRNA or PBMC total RNA, roughly 90-400 ng, went into one-step reverse transcription and amplification. TCRdb recomputed calls from the multiplex PCR reads with MiXCR, one row per CDR3 protein. The repertoire includes about 140,000 distinct CDR3 sequences, 39% of them detected once, and around 18% sits in the top ten. The sequence derives from a human donor with low-grade glioma or glioblastoma, undergoing nonglioma brain surgery, or in good health (not recorded which). The chain has TRBV6-1 and TRBJ1-1, with D possibly matching TRBD1 (5 bases). Sequencing was done on a sample of glioma tissue, nonneoplastic brain tissue, or PBMCs (not recorded which). DNA for the CDR3: TGTGCCAGCAGTTTCCTAGGGGAGACTGAAGCTTTCTTT. This codes for CASSFLGETEAFF.